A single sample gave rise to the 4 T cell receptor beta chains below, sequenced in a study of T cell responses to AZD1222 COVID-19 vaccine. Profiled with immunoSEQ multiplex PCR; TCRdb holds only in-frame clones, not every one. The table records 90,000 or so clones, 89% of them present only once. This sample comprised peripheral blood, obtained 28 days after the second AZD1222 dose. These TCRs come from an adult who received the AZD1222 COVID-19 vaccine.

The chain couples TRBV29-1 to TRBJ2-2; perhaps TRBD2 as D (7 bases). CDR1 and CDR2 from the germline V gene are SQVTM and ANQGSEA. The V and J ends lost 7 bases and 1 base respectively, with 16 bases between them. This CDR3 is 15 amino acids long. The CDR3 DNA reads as TGCAGCGCCCGATGGGAGGGGGGGAACACCGGGGAGCTGTTTTTT. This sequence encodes CSARWEGGNTGELFF.

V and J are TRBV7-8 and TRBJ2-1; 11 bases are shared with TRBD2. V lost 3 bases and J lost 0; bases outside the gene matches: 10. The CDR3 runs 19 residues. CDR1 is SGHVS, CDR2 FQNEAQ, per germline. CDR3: CASSFLTTSGGTSYNEQFF. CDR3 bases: TGTGCCAGCAGCTTCCTTACTACTAGCGGGGGAACCTCCTACAATGAGCAGTTCTTC.

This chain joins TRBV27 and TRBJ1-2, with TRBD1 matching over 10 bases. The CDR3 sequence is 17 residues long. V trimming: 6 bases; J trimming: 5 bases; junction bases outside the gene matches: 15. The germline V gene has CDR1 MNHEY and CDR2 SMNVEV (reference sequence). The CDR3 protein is CASSPADRGHISYGYTF. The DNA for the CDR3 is TGTGCCAGCAGCCCAGCCGACAGGGGGCATATAAGTTATGGCTACACCTTC.

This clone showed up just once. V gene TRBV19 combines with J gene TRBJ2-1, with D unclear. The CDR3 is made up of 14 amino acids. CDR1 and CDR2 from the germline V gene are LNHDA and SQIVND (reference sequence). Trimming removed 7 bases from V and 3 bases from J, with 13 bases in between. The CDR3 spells CASTLGQSYNEQFF. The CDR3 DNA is TGTGCCAGTACCCTAGGGCAAAGCTACAATGAGCAGTTCTTC.